What follows are 24 T cell receptor beta chains derived from one specimen sequenced in a study of vaccination and CD4 T cells after COVID-19. Treatment: approximately 10-day PBMC culture with coronavirus spike peptide pools or control peptides (ViraFEST assay). The antigens for these receptors are not known. Sequence data for DNA of cultured CD4+ T cells were generated by the Oncomine TCR Beta short-read assay. MiXCR, run by TCRdb on the PCR reads, gives a single entry per CDR3 protein. The table records 14,000 or so distinct CDR3 sequences, about 56% of them present only once. Sequenced here: CD4+ T cells from blood, cultured in vitro, sampled before SARS-CoV-2 vaccination. The receptors were sampled from a human donor who had recovered from COVID-19.

The chain employs TRBV7-2 and TRBJ2-1; no clear D. V was cut by 5 bases and J by 8 bases, with 10 bases left in between. Looked up from germline, CDR1 is SGHTA and CDR2 is FQGNSA. This CDR3 contains 12 residues. CDR3 DNA sequence: TGTGCCAGCAGCGTGCCTTGGTATGAGCAGTTCTTC. Its translation is CASSVPWYEQFF.

The chain carries TRBV10-3 and TRBJ1-2, with no clear D. The CDR3 has 11 residues. Trimming pared 7 bases from V and 2 bases from J, leaving 5 bases between. Germline V gene data show CDR1 as ENHRY and CDR2 as SYGVKD. The CDR3 region is CAIKVNYGYTF. The DNA for the CDR3 is TGTGCCATCAAGGTAAACTATGGCTACACCTTC.

The CDR3: CASSRMNTEAFF. The CDR3 DNA reads as TGTGCCAGCTCGCGTATGAACACTGAAGCTTTCTTT. The chain uses TRBV18 and TRBJ1-1; D not certain. V dropped 6 bases and J dropped 0 bases, with 5 bases sitting between them. The CDR3 loop spans 12 amino acids. Germline V gene sequence: CDR1 KGHSH, CDR2 LQKENI. Together with reference TRBV18 and TRBJ1-1, the CDR3 gives the full variable domain: NAGVMQNPRHLVRRRGQEARLRCSPMKGHSHVYWYRQLPEEGLKFMVYLQKENIIDESGMPKERFSAEFPKEGPSILRIQQVVRGDSAAYFCASSRMNTEAFFGQGTRLTVV.

This clonotype has just a few counts. This chain joins TRBV20-1 and TRBJ2-3; TRBD2 matches 8 bases. After removal of 3 bases from V and 0 bases from J, the junction contained 5 bases not matched to a gene. The CDR3 totals 15 residues. CDR1 is DFQATT, CDR2 SNEGSKA, per germline (reference sequence). The CDR3 spells CSARGLGASTDTQYF. CDR3 in DNA: TGCAGTGCTAGGGGACTAGGCGCGAGCACAGATACGCAGTATTTT.

This chain connects TRBV11-2 to TRBJ1-2, with D possibly being TRBD1 (5 bases). Trimming took off 5 bases at V and 4 bases at J, with 11 bases between the two ends. The germline V gene encodes CDR1 SGHAT and CDR2 FQNNGV. This CDR3 has 13 amino acids. The CDR3 nucleotides read TGTGCCAGCAGCCAGGGAGGAATCTATGGCTACACCTTC. It encodes CASSQGGIYGYTF.

This rearrangement joins TRBV6-5 to TRBJ2-5, with D perhaps matching TRBD2 (6 bases). Germline V gene sequence: CDR1 MNHEY, CDR2 SVGAGI. The CDR3 has 14 amino acids. Trimming took off 4 bases at V and 5 bases at J, with 14 bases between the two ends. CDR3 in DNA: TGTGCCAGCAGTTCGGGACTCCAGCTGGAGACCCAGTACTTC. Its protein is CASSSGLQLETQYF.

The J gene is TRBJ2-5, the V gene TRBV2; the D gene is possibly TRBD2 (6 bases). The CDR3 has 17 amino acids. Between the trimmed V and J ends, which lost 0 bases and 5 bases, there was a span of 19 bases. Germline lookup yields CDR1 SNHLY and CDR2 FYNNEI. In DNA form, the CDR3 reads TGTGCCAGCAGTGAAGCGCGGGGCAGGACTGGTTGGGAGACCCAGTACTTC. Translated, it gives CASSEARGRTGWETQYF.

This chain uses TRBV19 with TRBJ2-1, with 8 positions matching TRBD1. This CDR3 is 15 amino acids long. Per the germline V gene, CDR1 is LNHDA and CDR2 is SQIVND (reference sequence). The V gene end was trimmed by 6 bases and the J gene end by 0 bases; junction bases not matched to a gene: 4. Here the CDR3 reads CASSQGAHSYNEQFF. The CDR3 DNA reads as TGTGCCAGTAGCCAGGGGGCACACTCCTACAATGAGCAGTTCTTC.

This clonotype was detected only a few times. The chain is built from TRBV10-3 and TRBJ1-2; TRBD1 aligns across 9 bases. J lost 8 bases, V lost 7 bases, and 11 bases had no gene match. This CDR3 has 14 amino acids. Germline CDR1 and CDR2: ENHRY and SYGVKD. The CDR3 DNA reads as TGTGCCATCAATTACGGGACAGGGTTAGAGGGCTACACCTTC. It is translated as CAINYGTGLEGYTF.

The rearrangement links TRBV7-2 to TRBJ2-7, with 8 bases identical to TRBD1. From germline, CDR1 is SGHTA and CDR2 FQGNSA. The CDR3 runs to 16 residues. Losses at the gene ends were 5 bases for V and 2 bases for J; bases not matched to a gene: 11. The CDR3 loop reads CASSPGAGGPPYEQYF. The CDR3 nucleotides read TGTGCCAGCAGCCCTGGGGCAGGGGGCCCTCCCTACGAGCAGTACTTC.

This clonotype has just one count. The rearrangement joins TRBV11-3 to TRBJ1-1; possible D gene TRBD1, 5 bases. Trimming left V 6 bases short and J 5 bases short, with 13 bases between. The CDR3 has 13 residues. Germline CDR1 is SGHNT and CDR2 is YENEEA. Here the CDR3 DNA reads TGTGCCAGCAGGATGGGGGGAGTGACTGAAGCTTTCTTT. It is translated as CASRMGGVTEAFF. The full variable domain, with the rest looked up from reference TRBV11-3 and TRBJ1-1, is EAGVVQSPRYKIIEKKQPVAFWCNPISGHNTLYWYLQNLGQGPELLIRYENEEAVDDSQLPKDRFSAERLKGVDSTLKIQPAELGDSAVYLCASRMGGVTEAFFGQGTRLTVV.

J is TRBJ2-4 and V is TRBV6-1, with D possibly being TRBD1 (5 bases). Between the trimmed V and J ends, which lost 8 bases and 8 bases, there was a span of 19 bases. Germline CDR1 is MNHNS and CDR2 is SASEGT. There are 14 residues in the CDR3. Here the CDR3 reads CASGQGAFGDIQYF. Written as DNA, the CDR3 is TGTGCCAGCGGGCAGGGCGCTTTTGGGGACATTCAGTACTTC.

J is TRBJ1-1 and V is TRBV20-1; unclear D gene. The CDR3 has 13 amino acids. The germline V gene encodes CDR1 DFQATT and CDR2 SNEGSKA (reference sequence). The CDR3 DNA sequence: TGCAGCGCTGCGTCCGGGGTGAACACTGAAGCTTTCTTT. It is translated as CSAASGVNTEAFF.

This clonotype was recorded once. The rearrangement joins TRBV20-1 to TRBJ1-6; D is unresolved. The CDR3 runs to 19 residues. Trimming removed 0 bases at V and 5 bases at J, with 23 bases between. CDR1 is DFQATT, CDR2 SNEGSKA, per germline (reference sequence). The CDR3 DNA reads as TGCAGTGCTAGAGATCTGATGGGCTCCAAGTTCTATGATAATTCACCCCTCCACTTT. It yields the protein CSARDLMGSKFYDNSPLHF.

This clonotype was counted only a few times. This chain uses TRBV2 with TRBJ2-4, with D perhaps matching TRBD2 (7 bases). This CDR3 has 12 residues. Deletions cut 8 bases from V and 8 bases from J, with 13 bases between. Germline CDR1 SNHLY, CDR2 FYNNEI. CDR3 sequence reads: CASGGAGDIQYF. Written as DNA, the CDR3 is TGTGCCAGCGGGGGGGCCGGGGACATTCAGTACTTC.

The chain uses TRBV7-2 and TRBJ1-1; TRBD1 is a possible D gene (6 bases). The ends were cut back, 5 bases at V and 5 bases at J, with 18 bases in the middle. Germline V gene sequence: CDR1 SGHTA, CDR2 FQGNSA. The CDR3 is 15 residues long. The CDR3 sequence: CASSPEGDAITEAFF. CDR3 nucleotides: TGTGCCAGCAGCCCCGAGGGGGACGCGATAACTGAAGCTTTCTTT. Variable domain in full (rest from reference TRBV7-2 and TRBJ1-1): GAGVSQSPSNKVTEKGKDVELRCDPISGHTALYWYRQSLGQGLEFLIYFQGNSAPDKSGLPSDRFSAERTGGSVSTLTIQRTQQEDSAVYLCASSPEGDAITEAFFGQGTRLTVV.

This clonotype was seen once. The chain has TRBV7-9 and TRBJ2-1, with 8 positions matching TRBD2. This CDR3 has 15 residues. The V segment lost 1 base and the J segment 3 bases; nucleotides outside the gene matches: 2. Germline V gives CDR1 SEHNR, CDR2 FQNEAQ (reference sequence). This chain's CDR3 is CASSLGSGGYNEQFF. The CDR3 DNA is TGTGCCAGCAGCTTAGGAAGCGGGGGCTACAATGAGCAGTTCTTC.

This clonotype was seen more than once but under ten times. CDR3 in amino acids: CSARETGTGSNQPQHF. In DNA form, the CDR3 reads TGCAGTGCTAGAGAAACCGGGACAGGGAGCAATCAGCCCCAGCATTTT. The chain links TRBV20-1 to TRBJ1-5; 9 bases map to TRBD1. Germline assignment: CDR1 DFQATT and CDR2 SNEGSKA (reference sequence). The V segment lost 0 bases and the J segment 1 base; nucleotides outside the gene matches: 4. The CDR3 covers 16 residues.

The V gene is TRBV6-1, the J gene TRBJ1-5; D uncertain. The CDR3 totals 16 residues. CDR1 and CDR2 (germline): MNHNS, SASEGT. The ends were cut back, 6 bases at V and 4 bases at J, with 19 bases in the middle. The CDR3 DNA is TGTGCCAGCAGCCGAACTACCTCTAAAGATAATCAGCCCCAGCATTTT. This gives the protein CASSRTTSKDNQPQHF.

V is TRBV7-3 and J is TRBJ2-2, with TRBD1 matching over 7 bases. After removal of 3 bases from V and 5 bases from J, the junction contained 6 bases not matched to a gene. The germline V gene has CDR1 SGHTA and CDR2 FQGTGA. The CDR3 extends over 15 amino acids. The CDR3 DNA sequence: TGTGCCAGCAGCTTTACAGGGGCCCTAACCGGGGAGCTGTTTTTT. This gives the protein CASSFTGALTGELFF.

The CDR3 reads CASSLGGQGANSPLHF. The CDR3 DNA follows: TGTGCCAGCAGCTTAGGGGGACAGGGGGCTAATTCACCCCTCCACTTT. The chain uses TRBV7-6 and TRBJ1-6, with 12 bases matching TRBD1. The V and J ends lost 1 base and 6 bases, in that order; junction bases with no gene match: 1. The CDR3 consists of 16 residues. Per the germline V gene, CDR1 is SGHVS and CDR2 is FNYEAQ. Full variable domain (missing parts from reference TRBV7-6 and TRBJ1-6): GAGVSQSPRYKVTKRGQDVALRCDPISGHVSLYWYRQALGQGPEFLTYFNYEAQQDKSGLPNDRFSAERPEGSISTLTIQRTEQRDSAMYRCASSLGGQGANSPLHFGNGTRLTVT.

J is TRBJ1-1 and V is TRBV9, with no clear D. V lost 3 bases and J lost 4, with 10 bases in between. The CDR3 has 13 amino acids. Germline CDR1 SGDLS, CDR2 YYNGEE. The CDR3 nucleotides read TGTGCCAGCAGCGGTCTATGGGGCACTGAAGCTTTCTTT. Its protein product is CASSGLWGTEAFF.

The sample holds one count of this clonotype. The chain has TRBV20-1 and TRBJ2-2, with TRBD2 matching 8 bases. The CDR3 length is 16 residues. V shed 5 bases, J shed 0 bases, and the junction held 8 bases outside the gene matches. Germline-derived CDR1 and CDR2 are DFQATT and SNEGSKA (reference sequence). The CDR3 DNA reads as TGCAGTGCTCCCAACCGGGGGGGCTCGAACACCGGGGAGCTGTTTTTT. It encodes CSAPNRGGSNTGELFF.

The chain links TRBV6-1 to TRBJ1-2; D ambiguous. Per germline, CDR1 MNHNS and CDR2 SASEGT. The CDR3 consists of 15 residues. V lost 6 bases and J lost 0, with 14 bases in between. In DNA, the CDR3 is TGTGCCAGCAGAGGCGATGAGGGTTCTAACTATGGCTACACCTTC. This gives the protein CASRGDEGSNYGYTF.